A single sample is the source of the 28 T cell receptor beta chains below, sequenced in a study of blood T cells in healthy people across ages. The use of a sample-barcoded 5' primer and a J-beta primer mix characterized a second PCR of about 7 to 12 cycles. TCRdb re-called the 5' RACE reads through MiXCR, storing one row per CDR3 protein. In the table there are about 1.6 million distinct CDR3 sequences, about 35% of which are singletons. Sequencing was performed on blood. All receptors derive from a woman aged 30 to 39 in good health.

This clonotype was found a few times. The chain employs TRBV30 and TRBJ2-7; 8 bases are a match to TRBD1. The germline V gene has CDR1 GTSNPN and CDR2 SVGIG (reference sequence). The CDR3 consists of 13 residues. The J segment lost 6 bases and the V segment lost 3 bases, leaving 7 bases of the junction unmatched. The CDR3 region is CAWRDRDRGEQYF. CDR3 nucleotide sequence: TGTGCCTGGAGGGACCGCGACAGGGGCGAGCAGTACTTC. The complete variable domain, with remaining parts taken from reference TRBV30 and TRBJ2-7, reads SQTIHQWPATLVQPVGSPLSLECTVEGTSNPNLYWYRQAAGRGLQLLFYSVGIGQISSEVPQNLSASRPQDRQFILSSKKLLLSDSGFYLCAWRDRDRGEQYFGPGTRLTVT.

This clonotype was counted at least ten times. This chain connects TRBV6-5 to TRBJ2-7, with unresolved D. V was pared by 2 bases and J by 6 bases, with 8 bases between. The CDR3 extends over 12 amino acids. Germline V gives CDR1 MNHEY, CDR2 SVGAGI. The CDR3 nucleotides read TGTGCCAGCAGTTACGAAGGGCGCGAGCAGTACTTC. It translates to CASSYEGREQYF.

The chain has TRBV2 and TRBJ1-5; weak D call: TRBD1 (5 bases). CDR1 is SNHLY and CDR2 is FYNNEI in the germline V gene. This CDR3 is 15 amino acids long. The ends were cut back, 5 bases at V and 1 base at J, with 12 bases in the middle. The DNA for the CDR3 is TGTGCCAGCAGTTCAGGGACCGTCAGCAATCAGCCCCAGCATTTT. Translation gives CASSSGTVSNQPQHF.

This clonotype has just one count. This rearrangement joins TRBV6-6 to TRBJ1-5, with D tentatively TRBD1 (5 bases). The CDR3 sequence is 14 residues long. V gave up 3 bases and J gave up 2 bases, with 8 bases separating them. CDR1 MNHNY and CDR2 SVGAGI come from the germline V gene (reference sequence). In nucleotides, the CDR3 is TGTGCCAGCAGTTATATGGGGGGCAATCAGCCCCAGCATTTT. It specifies CASSYMGGNQPQHF.

This chain joins TRBV4-2 and TRBJ2-3, with 12 bases matching TRBD2. In germline, CDR1 is LGHNA, CDR2 YNFKEQ. The CDR3 is 19 residues long. The J segment lost 5 bases and the V segment lost 0 bases, leaving 12 bases of the junction unmatched. In nucleotides, the CDR3 is TGTGCCAGCAGCCAAGATCCGGCTAGCGGGGGGGCCGGTATAGATACGCAGTATTTT. As protein: CASSQDPASGGAGIDTQYF.

To note about this clonotype: Germline is not matched at one junction end, which may reflect a read error. The genes are TRBV6-1 and TRBJ2-5; maybe TRBD1 (6 bases). TRBJ2-7 explains the end of the DNA better; the J call may be wrong. Germline loops: CDR1 MNHNS, CDR2 SASEGT. The CDR3 loop spans 15 amino acids. The CDR3, as DNA: TGTGCCAGTAGTGAAGACAGGCCACAGGCCTACGAGCAGTACTTC. Its protein is CASSEDRPQAYEQYF.

The rearrangement joins TRBV30 to TRBJ1-5; no reliable D call. CDR1 is GTSNPN, CDR2 SVGIG, per germline (reference sequence). The CDR3 is made up of 12 amino acids. The V end lost 1 base, the J end lost 5 bases, and 6 bases lay between the germline ends. The CDR3: CAWSAPYQPQHF. The CDR3 DNA reads as TGTGCCTGGAGTGCCCCATATCAGCCCCAGCATTTT.

V is TRBV7-2 and J is TRBJ1-1; D uncertain. CDR3 length: 15 amino acids. Germline-derived CDR1 and CDR2 are SGHTA and FQGNSA. Trimming cost V 1 base and J 0 bases, with 9 bases left between them. The CDR3 DNA reads TGTGCCAGCAGCTTAGTTGTTCTGATGAACACTGAAGCTTTCTTT. Protein: CASSLVVLMNTEAFF.

As regards this clonotype: This likely comes from a read error, as the CDR3 has no conserved phenylalanine or tryptophan at its end. The DNA is omitted, as the CDR3 cannot be located on it reliably, and the CDR3 follows TCRdb's listing. The chain recombines TRBV5-1 with TRBJ2-7; TRBD1, the table's D call, lacks a check against the DNA. Both ends counted, the CDR3 spans 11 residues. Germline CDR1 SGHRS, CDR2 YFSETQ. CDR3: CASLFGTVWYS.

The rearrangement links TRBV7-6 to TRBJ2-3; possibly TRBD1 or TRBD2 for D (5 bases each). This CDR3 has 14 residues. CDR1 SGHVS and CDR2 FNYEAQ come from the germline V gene. The DNA of the CDR3 is TGTAAACTCCAACCCCGGGGCTGGACAGATACGCAGTATTTT. As protein: CKLQPRGWTDTQYF.

This sequence joins TRBV28 and TRBJ2-7, with D maybe TRBD2 (5 bases). CDR1 and CDR2 from the germline V gene are MDHEN and SYDVKM. Trimming took off 8 bases at V and 4 bases at J, with 9 bases between the two ends. The CDR3 has 11 amino acids. CDR3 DNA: TGTGCCAGCGTCGGGAAATACGAGCAGTACTTC. Translated, it gives CASVGKYEQYF.

This clonotype has only one observation. CDR3 in amino acids: CSVLDNTEAFF. CDR3 DNA sequence: TGCAGTGTACTGGACAACACTGAAGCTTTCTTT. The chain recombines TRBV20-1 with TRBJ1-1, with D unclear. Trimming cost V 7 bases and J 2 bases, with 8 bases left between them. Germline V CDR1 and CDR2: DFQATT, SNEGSKA (reference sequence). This CDR3 has 11 residues.

The chain joins TRBV7-6 to TRBJ1-1, with D perhaps TRBD1 (5 bases). V was cut by 3 bases and J by 6 bases, with 14 bases left in between. This CDR3 is 14 amino acids long. Germline V gene sequence: CDR1 SGHVS, CDR2 FNYEAQ. The CDR3 loop is CASSFPPDSPEAFF. CDR3 bases: TGTGCCAGCAGCTTCCCCCCCGACAGCCCTGAAGCTTTCTTT.

The chain joins TRBV28 to TRBJ2-7; the match to TRBD1 covers 7 bases. Germline trimming cut 6 bases from V and 0 bases from J; bases unmatched to any gene: 8. Germline V lookup: CDR1 MDHEN, CDR2 SYDVKM. This CDR3 has 15 amino acids. CDR3 DNA sequence: TGTGCCAGCAGGCCCGACAGGGCCAACTCCTACGAGCAGTACTTC. It yields the protein CASRPDRANSYEQYF.

The CDR3 sequence: CASSLAGGVLTEAFF. The CDR3 DNA is TGTGCCAGCAGCTTAGCAGGGGGGGTCTTGACTGAAGCTTTCTTT. The rearrangement links TRBV7-9 to TRBJ1-1; D is possibly TRBD1 (6 bases). The ends were cut back, 0 bases at V and 5 bases at J, with 13 bases in the middle. This CDR3 is 15 amino acids long. CDR1 is SEHNR and CDR2 is FQNEAQ in the germline V gene (reference sequence). The full variable domain, in which reference TRBV7-9 and TRBJ1-1 provide the parts outside the CDR3, is DTGVSQNPRHKITKRGQNVTFRCDPISEHNRLYWYRQTLGQGPEFLTYFQNEAQLEKSRLLSDRFSAERPKGSFSTLEIQRTEQGDSAMYLCASSLAGGVLTEAFFGQGTRLTVV.

V is TRBV5-5 and J is TRBJ2-7, with 7 positions matching TRBD1. V lost 4 bases, J lost 0 bases, and 13 bases stayed unmatched. The germline CDR1 and CDR2 sequences are SGHKS and YYEKEE (reference sequence). This CDR3 has 17 amino acids. The CDR3: CASSPSGGRLTSYEQYF. CDR3 DNA sequence: TGTGCCAGCAGCCCATCAGGGGGTAGACTGACCTCCTACGAGCAGTACTTC.

This clonotype has a handful of counts. The chain is built from TRBV7-3 and TRBJ2-3; 13 bases map to TRBD2. The V and J ends lost 5 bases and 2 bases, in that order; junction bases with no gene match: 10. Germline V lookup: CDR1 SGHTA, CDR2 FQGTGA. The CDR3 has 18 amino acids. The CDR3 bases are TGTGCCAGCAGCCGCGAGGACGGGACTAGCGGGGTCACAGATACGCAGTATTTT. Residues: CASSREDGTSGVTDTQYF.

This clonotype was counted a few times. The chain uses TRBV6-1 and TRBJ1-2; possible D gene TRBD1, 5 bases. Germline V gene data show CDR1 as MNHNS and CDR2 as SASEGT. The CDR3 extends over 11 amino acids. Trimming pared 4 bases from V and 10 bases from J, leaving 10 bases between. CDR3 DNA sequence: TGTGCCAGCAGTGGGGACCTGTCCTACACCTTC. Translation: CASSGDLSYTF.

Many counts were recorded for this clonotype. For the CDR3, the DNA is TGCGCCAGCAGCCGCCGGACTAGCCCCTACGAGCAGTACTTC. This sequence encodes CASSRRTSPYEQYF. This chain links TRBV4-1 with TRBJ2-7; TRBD2 aligns across 8 bases. The CDR3 is 14 amino acids. CDR1 is MGHRA and CDR2 is YSYEKL in the germline V gene. With V trimmed by 4 bases and J by 2 bases, 4 bases remained unmatched.

V gene TRBV7-9 combines with J gene TRBJ2-7; tentative D call: TRBD2 (5 bases). V lost 5 bases to trimming and J lost 3 bases, with 14 bases between them. This CDR3 spans 14 amino acids. Germline-derived CDR1 and CDR2 are SEHNR and FQNEAQ (reference sequence). In DNA form, the CDR3 reads TGTGCCAGCAGCCCCCCGCGGCGGGTCTACGAGCAGTACTTC. This translates into CASSPPRRVYEQYF.

The chain links TRBV12-3 or TRBV12-4 to TRBJ1-2; tentative D call: TRBD1 (6 bases). The CDR3 loop spans 14 amino acids. Deletions cut 6 bases from V and 7 bases from J, with 18 bases between. The CDR3 DNA reads TGTGCCAGCAGAGGGAGGCCAGGGGAGAGTGGCTACACCTTC. It specifies CASRGRPGESGYTF.

This clonotype has just a few counts. The rearrangement links TRBV20-1 to TRBJ2-2; D unclear. Germline lookup yields CDR1 DFQATT and CDR2 SNEGSKA (reference sequence). Trimming took 0 bases from V and 4 from J, leaving 9 bases between them. The CDR3 has 14 residues. The CDR3 here is CSARDTGGTGELFF. CDR3 nucleotide sequence: TGCAGTGCTAGAGATACCGGTGGCACCGGGGAGCTGTTTTTT.

The chain recombines TRBV12-3 or TRBV12-4 with TRBJ1-5, with D uncertain. Trimming stripped 3 bases from V and 9 bases from J, with 12 bases between. This CDR3 spans 13 amino acids. The CDR3 DNA follows: TGTGCCAGCAGTTTGGCAAACAGCTGGCCCCAGCATTTT. Its protein is CASSLANSWPQHF.

This sequence joins TRBV5-1 and TRBJ2-7, with 11 bases matching TRBD2. There are 16 residues in the CDR3. V lost 4 bases and J lost 5; bases outside the gene matches: 11. CDR1 SGHRS and CDR2 YFSETQ come from the germline V gene. The CDR3 loop reads CASSPLTSGSRNEQYF. The CDR3 region has the DNA TGCGCCAGCAGCCCATTAACTAGCGGGAGTCGGAACGAGCAGTACTTC.

This clonotype has more than one count but fewer than ten. This chain joins TRBV27 and TRBJ2-7, with 9 bases fitting TRBD1. Unmatched junction bases numbered 9, after V lost 10 bases and J lost 5 bases. CDR1 is MNHEY and CDR2 is SMNVEV in the germline V gene (reference sequence). The CDR3 covers 13 residues. CDR3 sequence reads: CATGWTGDHEQYF. Here the CDR3 DNA reads TGTGCCACCGGCTGGACAGGGGACCACGAGCAGTACTTC.

V gene TRBV7-3 combines with J gene TRBJ2-6; D is unresolved. Trimming cost V 3 bases and J 0 bases, with 9 bases left between them. The CDR3 is 16 residues long. The germline CDR1 and CDR2 sequences are SGHTA and FQGTGA. The CDR3 protein is CASSFEPGSGANVLTF. For the CDR3, the DNA is TGTGCCAGCAGCTTTGAACCCGGCTCTGGGGCCAACGTCCTGACTTTC.

This chain links TRBV7-6 with TRBJ2-1; 8 bases line up with TRBD2. After removal of 5 bases from V and 7 bases from J, the junction contained 10 bases not matched to a gene. This CDR3 is 15 amino acids long. Germline values: CDR1 SGHVS, CDR2 FNYEAQ. The CDR3 DNA follows: TGTGCCAGCAGCCTAGGAGCGGGAGTGATTAATGAGCAGTTCTTC. Protein: CASSLGAGVINEQFF. The full variable domain, its missing parts supplied by reference TRBV7-6 and TRBJ2-1, is GAGVSQSPRYKVTKRGQDVALRCDPISGHVSLYWYRQALGQGPEFLTYFNYEAQQDKSGLPNDRFSAERPEGSISTLTIQRTEQRDSAMYRCASSLGAGVINEQFFGPGTRLTVL.

This clonotype was seen more than once but under ten times. The genes are TRBV18 and TRBJ2-7; perhaps D is TRBD1 or TRBD2 (5 bases each). This CDR3 contains 17 residues. From germline, CDR1 is KGHSH and CDR2 LQKENI. Trimming pared 0 bases from V and 3 bases from J, leaving 18 bases between. Here the CDR3 reads CASSPPSFSGRDYEQYF. CDR3 bases: TGTGCCAGCTCACCACCGTCTTTCTCGGGGCGAGACTACGAGCAGTACTTC.